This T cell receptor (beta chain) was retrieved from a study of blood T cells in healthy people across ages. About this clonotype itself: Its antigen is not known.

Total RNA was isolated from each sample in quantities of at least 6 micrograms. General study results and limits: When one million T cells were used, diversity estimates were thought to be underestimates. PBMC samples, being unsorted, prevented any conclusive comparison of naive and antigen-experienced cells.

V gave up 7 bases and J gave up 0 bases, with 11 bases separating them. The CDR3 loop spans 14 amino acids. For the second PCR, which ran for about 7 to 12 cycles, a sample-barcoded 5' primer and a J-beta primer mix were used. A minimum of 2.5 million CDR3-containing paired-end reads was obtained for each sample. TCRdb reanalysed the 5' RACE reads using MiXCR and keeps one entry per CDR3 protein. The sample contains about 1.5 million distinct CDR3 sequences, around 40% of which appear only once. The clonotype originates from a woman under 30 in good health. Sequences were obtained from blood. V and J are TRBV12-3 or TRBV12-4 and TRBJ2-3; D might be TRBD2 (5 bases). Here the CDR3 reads CASTFGGSTDTQYF. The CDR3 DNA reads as TGTGCCAGCACTTTCGGAGGAAGCACAGATACGCAGTATTTT.